These T cell receptor beta chains were read from a single sample in a study of blood T cell repertoires in COVID-19. TCRdb keeps only in-frame clones here, not all; method: immunoSEQ multiplex PCR. The sample consists of some 250,000 clones, approximately 86% of them appearing once. The sequenced sample was peripheral blood. Source of these receptors: an older woman with active or convalescent COVID-19. CDR3s include the opening cysteine and the closing phenylalanine or tryptophan. D genes are given only for firm matches. Size is omitted from some rows. Given values are once, few, many or a class for expanded clones.

TRBV7-2	-	-	TRBJ1-1	CASSLDGGAKNTEAFF	TGTGCCAGCAGCTTAGACGGGGGGGCGAAGAACACTGAAGCTTTCTTT
TRBV6-5	-	-	TRBJ1-3	CATKATGSGNTIYF	TGTGCCACCAAGGCGACGGGCTCTGGAAACACCATATATTTT
TRBV6-4	-	-	TRBJ1-2	CASSESGQPYGYTF	TGTGCCAGCAGTGAATCAGGACAGCCCTATGGCTACACCTTC
TRBV4-2	-	TRBD2	TRBJ2-3	CASSQEPISGQLDTQYF	TGTGCCAGCAGCCAAGAACCTATTAGCGGGCAGCTAGATACGCAGTATTTT
TRBV19	-	-	TRBJ1-4	CAIAEQGSNEKLFF	TGTGCCATTGCCGAACAGGGATCTAATGAAAAACTGTTTTTT
TRBV12-3/TRBV12-4	-	-	TRBJ1-2	CASSLSANYGYTF	TGTGCCAGCAGTTTATCAGCTAACTATGGCTACACCTTC
TRBV6-2/TRBV6-3	-	-	TRBJ1-1	CASSYSYTEAFF	TGTGCCAGCAGTTACTCCTACACTGAAGCTTTCTTT
TRBV4-3	-	TRBD2	TRBJ2-7	CASSQDRGGPYEQYF	TGCGCCAGCAGCCAAGATCGGGGGGGCCCGTACGAGCAGTACTTC
TRBV5-1	-	-	TRBJ1-1	CASSPMAGLNTEAFF	TGCGCCAGCAGCCCGATGGCAGGACTAAACACTGAAGCTTTCTTT
TRBV3-1/TRBV3-2	-	TRBD1	TRBJ2-5	CASSPVRGQGYQETQYF	TGTGCCAGCAGCCCCGTCCGGGGACAGGGGTACCAAGAGACCCAGTACTTC
TRBV19	once	-	TRBJ1-5	CASSTMGGGAGIISNQPQHF	TGTGCCAGTAGTACAATGGGCGGAGGGGCAGGGATCATTAGCAATCAGCCCCAGCATTTT
TRBV5-5	-	TRBD1	TRBJ1-2	CASSSTGVNGGYTF	TGTGCCAGCAGCTCGACAGGGGTGAACGGTGGCTACACCTTC
TRBV25-1	-	-	TRBJ1-2	CASSVDIRGGYTF	TGTGCCAGCAGTGTTGACATCCGTGGTGGCTACACCTTC
TRBV19	-	-	TRBJ1-2	CASSHRDKAEGYTF	TGTGCCAGTAGTCACCGGGACAAGGCGGAAGGCTACACCTTC
TRBV6-5	-	-	TRBJ1-2	CASSYSRQGTAGYTF	TGTGCCAGCAGTTACTCGAGGCAGGGAACCGCTGGCTACACCTTC
TRBV6-5	once	-	TRBJ2-7	CASRGDNLYEQYF	TGTGCCAGCAGAGGGGACAACCTCTACGAGCAGTACTTC